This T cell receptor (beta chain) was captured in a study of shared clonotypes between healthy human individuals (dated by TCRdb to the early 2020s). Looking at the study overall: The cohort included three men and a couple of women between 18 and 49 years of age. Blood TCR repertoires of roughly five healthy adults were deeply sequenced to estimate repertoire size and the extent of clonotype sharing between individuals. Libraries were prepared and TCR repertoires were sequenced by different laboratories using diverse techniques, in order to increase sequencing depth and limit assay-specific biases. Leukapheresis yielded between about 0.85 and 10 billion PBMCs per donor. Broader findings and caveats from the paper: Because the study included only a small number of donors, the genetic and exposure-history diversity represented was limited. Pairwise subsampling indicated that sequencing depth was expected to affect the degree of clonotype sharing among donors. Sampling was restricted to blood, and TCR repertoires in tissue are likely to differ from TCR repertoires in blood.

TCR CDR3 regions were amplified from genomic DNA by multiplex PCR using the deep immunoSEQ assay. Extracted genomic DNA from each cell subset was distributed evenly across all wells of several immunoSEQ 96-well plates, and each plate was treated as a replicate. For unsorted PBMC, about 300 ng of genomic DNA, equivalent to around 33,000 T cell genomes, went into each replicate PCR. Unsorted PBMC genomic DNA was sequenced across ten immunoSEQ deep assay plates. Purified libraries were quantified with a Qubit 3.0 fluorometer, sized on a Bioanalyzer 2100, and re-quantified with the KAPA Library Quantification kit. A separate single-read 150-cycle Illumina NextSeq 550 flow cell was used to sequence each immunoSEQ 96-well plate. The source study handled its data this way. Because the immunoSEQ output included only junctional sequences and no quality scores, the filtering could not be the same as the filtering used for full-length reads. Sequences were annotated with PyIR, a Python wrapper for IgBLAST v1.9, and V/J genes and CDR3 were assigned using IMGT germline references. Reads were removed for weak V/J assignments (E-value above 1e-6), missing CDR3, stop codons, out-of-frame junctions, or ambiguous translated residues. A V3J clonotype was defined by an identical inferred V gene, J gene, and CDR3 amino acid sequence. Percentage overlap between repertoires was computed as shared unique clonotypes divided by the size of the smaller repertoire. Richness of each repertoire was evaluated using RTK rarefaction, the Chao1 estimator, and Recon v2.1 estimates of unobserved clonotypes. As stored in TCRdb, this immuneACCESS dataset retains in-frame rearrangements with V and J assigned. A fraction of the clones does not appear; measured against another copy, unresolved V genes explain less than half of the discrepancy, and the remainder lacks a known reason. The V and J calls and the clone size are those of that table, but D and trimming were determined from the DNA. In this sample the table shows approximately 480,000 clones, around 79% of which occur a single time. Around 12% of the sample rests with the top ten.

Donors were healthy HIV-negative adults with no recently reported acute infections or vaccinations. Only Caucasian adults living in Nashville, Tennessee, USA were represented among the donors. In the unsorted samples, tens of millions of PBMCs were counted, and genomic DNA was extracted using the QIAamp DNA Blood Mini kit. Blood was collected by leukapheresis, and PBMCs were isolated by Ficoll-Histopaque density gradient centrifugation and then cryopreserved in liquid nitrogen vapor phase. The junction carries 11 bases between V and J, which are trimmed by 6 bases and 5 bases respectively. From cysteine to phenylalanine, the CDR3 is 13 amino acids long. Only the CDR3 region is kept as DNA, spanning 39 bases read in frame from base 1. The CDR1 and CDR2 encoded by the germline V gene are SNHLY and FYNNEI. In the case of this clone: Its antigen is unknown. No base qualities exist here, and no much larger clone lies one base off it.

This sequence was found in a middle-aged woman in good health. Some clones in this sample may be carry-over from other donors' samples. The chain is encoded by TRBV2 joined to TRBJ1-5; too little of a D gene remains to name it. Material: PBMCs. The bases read TGTGCCAGCAGGCCCGAACCTTATCAGCCCCAGCATTTT. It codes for CASRPEPYQPQHF. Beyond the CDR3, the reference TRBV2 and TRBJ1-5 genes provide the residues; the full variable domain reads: EPEVTQTPSHQVTQMGQEVILRCVPISNHLYFYWYRQILGQKVEFLVSFYNNEISEKSEIFDDQFSVERPDGSNFTLKIRSTKLEDSAMYFCASRPEPYQPQHFGDGTRLSIL.